The clone carrying this T cell receptor beta chain was counted a few times. This sample is part of a study of T-cell memory formation after mild COVID-19. TCRdb itself ran the 5' RACE reads through MiXCR, one entry per CDR3 protein. The sample yields under 300,000 distinct CDR3 sequences, approximately 9% seen once. Sequencing was performed on PBMCs or a T cell subset sorted from them (not recorded which). The sequence was obtained from a man between 18 and 29 years old who had mild COVID-19 (a few samples of this study predate the infection). Cell type and time point are not known.

CDR3 sequence: CASSAGFRGSPLHF. CDR3 DNA: TGTGCCAGCAGTGCAGGGTTTCGAGGCTCACCCCTCCACTTT. V usage is TRBV2 and J usage is TRBJ1-6; weak D call: TRBD1 (5 bases). The CDR3 runs to 14 residues. Germline V gives CDR1 SNHLY, CDR2 FYNNEI. The V gene lost 4 bases and the J gene lost 10 bases, with 14 bases spanning the gap.